The 13 T cell receptor beta chains in this list originate from one sample, sequenced in a study of graft-versus-host responses after intestinal transplantation. Intraepithelial and lamina propria lymphocytes were isolated from graft specimens. The table came from immunoSEQ multiplex PCR; TCRdb's copy has only in-frame clones and leaves some out. In the table there are roughly 540 clones, more than 85% of which are singletons. The sample consisted of ileum tissue, taken approximately 46 days after intestinal transplant. These receptors all come from a human patient who received an intestinal transplant, so some T cells may come from the graft donor.

The chain links TRBV6-5 to TRBJ2-3, with D possibly TRBD2 on 5 matching bases. The germline V gene encodes CDR1 MNHEY and CDR2 SVGAGI. The CDR3 length is 14 residues. The V end was cut by 5 bases, the J end by 3 bases, with 12 bases between. The chain's CDR3 is CASSPRPGTDTQYF. CDR3 nucleotides: TGTGCCAGCAGTCCCCGACCGGGAACAGATACGCAGTATTTT.

The chain recombines TRBV19 with TRBJ2-3; D gene uncertain. CDR1 and CDR2 (germline): LNHDA, SQIVND (reference sequence). Deletions cut 3 bases from V and 5 bases from J, with 6 bases between. There are 12 residues in the CDR3. This CDR3 reads CASSISGDTQYF. Written as DNA, the CDR3 is TGTGCCAGTAGTATTTCAGGAGATACGCAGTATTTT.

This clone showed up just once. This chain links TRBV14 with TRBJ2-2; 14 bases are shared with TRBD2. The CDR3 covers 15 residues. The germline CDR1 and CDR2 sequences are SGHDN and FVKESK. V shed 3 bases, J shed 7 bases, and the junction held 1 base outside the gene matches. Here the CDR3 DNA reads TGTGCCAGCAGCCAGGGACTAGCGGGAGTCGGGGAGCTGTTTTTT. Translation gives CASSQGLAGVGELFF.

The genes are TRBV1 and TRBJ2-6; the table's D call TRBD1 went unverified against the DNA. TRBV1 is classified as a pseudogene. CDR3 length: 17 amino acids. In DNA form, the CDR3 reads TGCACCAGCAGGATGAACAGTTTGTGCAGTCGGGCCAACGTCCTGACTTTC. This codes for CTSRMNSLCSRANVLTF.

This chain uses TRBV5-4 with TRBJ2-1, with a weak D call TRBD2 (5 bases). The CDR3 covers 15 residues. From germline, CDR1 is SGHNT and CDR2 YYREEE (reference sequence). The V end was cut by 4 bases, the J end by 0 bases, with 11 bases between. CDR3 sequence reads: CASSRDTSSYNEQFF. CDR3 coding DNA: TGTGCCAGCAGCCGCGACACTAGCTCCTACAATGAGCAGTTCTTC.

This chain connects TRBV28 to TRBJ2-1; D not certain. Germline values: CDR1 MDHEN, CDR2 SYDVKM. V lost 2 bases to trimming and J lost 12 bases, with 8 bases between them. The CDR3 has 11 residues. CDR3 DNA sequence: TGTGCCAGCAGTTTAAGGTGTACGCAGTTCTTC. Its translation is CASSLRCTQFF.

The rearrangement joins TRBV19 to TRBJ2-1, with D uncertain. Germline CDR1 reads LNHDA; CDR2 reads SQIVND (reference sequence). The V end lost 3 bases, the J end lost 0 bases, and 12 bases lay between the germline ends. CDR3 length equals 16 residues. In DNA, the CDR3 is TGTGCCAGTAGTATCCCGAGACGTAGCTCCTACAATGAGCAGTTCTTC. Translated, it gives CASSIPRRSSYNEQFF.

V gene TRBV10-2 combines with J gene TRBJ2-7; D uncertain. The CDR3 runs to 15 residues. Trimming took off 2 bases at V and 5 bases at J, with 16 bases between the two ends. CDR1 and CDR2 from the germline V gene are WSHSY and SAAADI. DNA of the CDR3: TGCGCCAGCAGTGAGGAAGGGCCACATAGCCACGAGCAGTACTTC. It yields the protein CASSEEGPHSHEQYF.

The V call is TRBV6-1, the J call TRBJ2-7, with 7 bases fitting TRBD1. The CDR3 consists of 13 residues. CDR1 is MNHNS, CDR2 SASEGT, per germline. The V and J ends lost 6 bases and 2 bases, in that order; junction bases with no gene match: 4. The CDR3 region is CASSRDSTYEQYF. The CDR3 region has the DNA TGTGCCAGCAGCCGGGACAGCACCTACGAGCAGTACTTC.

The rearrangement uses TRBV19 and TRBJ1-1, with D perhaps TRBD1 (5 bases). Trimming took off 2 bases at V and 1 base at J, with 8 bases between the two ends. The CDR3 contains 14 residues. The V gene's germline CDR1 is LNHDA and CDR2 SQIVND (reference sequence). The CDR3 is CASSIPGTNTEAFF. CDR3 nucleotide sequence: TGTGCCAGTAGTATACCAGGGACGAACACTGAAGCTTTCTTT.

The gene calls are TRBV9 and TRBJ2-3; 11 bases are shared with TRBD1. Germline V gene data show CDR1 as SGDLS and CDR2 as YYNGEE. With 4 bases clipped from V and 4 bases from J, the junction kept 8 bases outside the gene matches. The CDR3 totals 16 residues. This chain's CDR3 is CASSSGTGGISDTQYF. In nucleotides, the CDR3 is TGTGCCAGCAGCTCCGGGACAGGGGGGATCTCAGATACGCAGTATTTT.

V is TRBV6-1 and J is TRBJ2-1; TRBD2 matches 10 bases. Germline CDR1 and CDR2: MNHNS and SASEGT. The CDR3 sequence is 16 residues long. V lost 0 bases and J lost 8; bases outside the gene matches: 7. The CDR3 DNA is TGTGCCAGCAGTGAAGCAAGTAGCGGGAGGATGGATGAGCAGTTCTTC. This gives the protein CASSEASSGRMDEQFF.

The chain employs TRBV19 and TRBJ1-1; D gene ambiguous. This CDR3 spans 13 amino acids. V lost 6 bases, J lost 2 bases, and 10 bases lay in between. Germline V CDR1 and CDR2: LNHDA, SQIVND (reference sequence). The CDR3 protein is CASSLTGNTEAFF. The DNA for the CDR3 is TGTGCCAGTAGCCTTACGGGAAACACTGAAGCTTTCTTT.